These 22 T cell receptor beta chains came from one sample sequenced in a study of immune evolution from preneoplasia to lung adenocarcinoma. Sequencing was performed with immunoSEQ multiplex PCR; in TCRdb, only in-frame clones are kept and a portion is missing. The sample gives about 21,000 clones, roughly 80% of which show up once; around 5.6% is in the top ten. The sequenced sample consisted of FFPE invasive lung adenocarcinoma tissue. The receptors shown here come from a person between 60 and 70 years old with lung adenocarcinoma.

The chain employs TRBV18 and TRBJ1-1; D not certain. The CDR3 is 15 amino acids. Trimming removed 3 bases from V and 1 base from J, with 12 bases in between. Germline V lookup: CDR1 KGHSH, CDR2 LQKENI. CDR3 protein: CASSPAVPSNTEAFF. For the CDR3, the DNA is TGTGCCAGCTCACCGGCGGTACCCTCGAACACTGAAGCTTTCTTT.

The rearrangement links TRBV19 to TRBJ2-7; D is possibly TRBD2 (7 bases). The CDR3 spans 15 residues. V dropped 1 base and J dropped 6 bases, with 16 bases sitting between them. Germline V gene data show CDR1 as LNHDA and CDR2 as SQIVND (reference sequence). CDR3 residues: CASSIAGGTGSEQYF. CDR3 sequence (DNA): TGTGCCAGTAGTATAGCGGGGGGCACCGGTAGCGAGCAGTACTTC.

This chain uses TRBV4-2 with TRBJ2-5; D perhaps matches TRBD1 (5 bases). Germline loops: CDR1 LGHNA, CDR2 YNFKEQ. Deletions cut 0 bases from V and 9 bases from J, with 14 bases between. The CDR3 consists of 14 residues. CDR3 sequence reads: CASSQEEGQVAQYF. CDR3 DNA sequence: TGTGCCAGCAGCCAAGAAGAAGGACAAGTAGCCCAGTACTTC.

This sequence joins TRBV28 and TRBJ1-2; perhaps TRBD1 as D (6 bases). Trimming shortened V by 5 bases and J by 4 bases, and 17 bases separated the two germline ends. The V gene's germline CDR1 is MDHEN and CDR2 SYDVKM. The CDR3 is made up of 15 amino acids. In nucleotides, the CDR3 is TGTGCCAGCAGTCCGCAAGGGGGGCAGGCCTATGGCTACACCTTC. It encodes CASSPQGGQAYGYTF.

The rearrangement joins TRBV7-9 to TRBJ2-1; 10 bases are a match to TRBD2. The germline V gene encodes CDR1 SEHNR and CDR2 FQNEAQ (reference sequence). Losses at the gene ends were 5 bases for V and 13 bases for J; bases not matched to a gene: 11. The length of the CDR3 is 14 residues. The CDR3 sequence: CASSASSGRRLQFF. CDR3 DNA sequence: TGTGCCAGCAGCGCTTCTAGCGGGAGAAGGCTCCAGTTCTTC.

The chain joins TRBV6-5 to TRBJ2-5, with D possibly being TRBD1 (6 bases). Trimming pared 2 bases from V and 5 bases from J, leaving 18 bases between. Per germline, CDR1 MNHEY and CDR2 SVGAGI. CDR3 size: 16 residues. DNA for the CDR3: TGTGCCAGCAGTTACACAGGACAGACCTCGGAGGAGACCCAGTACTTC. Its translation: CASSYTGQTSEETQYF.

J is TRBJ2-7 and V is TRBV21-1; TRBD2 was called by the table and not checked on the DNA. TRBV21-1 is annotated as a pseudogene. This CDR3 is built from 12 residues. The CDR3 nucleotides are TGTGCCAGCAGCAAACGTAGATACGAGCAGTACTTC. This translates into CASSKRRYEQYF.

This chain joins TRBV29-1 and TRBJ2-1; TRBD1 is a possible D gene (6 bases). The V and J ends lost 3 bases and 4 bases respectively, with 13 bases between them. The CDR3 contains 14 residues. Looked up from germline, CDR1 is SQVTM and CDR2 is ANQGSEA. The CDR3 nucleotides are TGCAGCGTTGACGCCGGGACACTTTACAATGAGCAGTTCTTC. Translated, it gives CSVDAGTLYNEQFF.

This clone was observed a single time. The rearrangement joins TRBV23-1 to TRBJ2-3; 9 positions match TRBD2. TRBV23-1 is annotated as an ORF whose role is uncertain. The CDR3 consists of 14 residues. The CDR3 region is CGWGGRAVPDTQYF. The CDR3 DNA sequence: TGCGGGTGGGGCGGGAGGGCCGTCCCAGATACGCAGTATTTT.

V and J are TRBV28 and TRBJ1-5; unclear D gene. CDR3 length: 16 residues. V was cut by 4 bases and J by 3 bases, with 16 bases left in between. The germline V gene encodes CDR1 MDHEN and CDR2 SYDVKM. The CDR3 coding sequence is TGTGCCAGCAGTTCCGGAGGGTTCAGAGCCAATCAGCCCCAGCATTTT. It specifies CASSSGGFRANQPQHF.

Only a few counts were recorded for this clone. V and J are TRBV7-8 and TRBJ2-7; 14 bases fit TRBD2. From germline, CDR1 is SGHVS and CDR2 FQNEAQ. The trim removed 0 bases at V and 2 bases at J, leaving 3 bases unmatched. The CDR3 is made up of 17 amino acids. CDR3 amino acids: CASSLAVGLAGAYEQYF. CDR3 coding DNA: TGTGCCAGCAGCTTAGCCGTGGGACTAGCGGGAGCCTACGAGCAGTACTTC.

This chain connects TRBV19 to TRBJ2-7; 7 bases are a match to TRBD1. The CDR3 is 14 amino acids. Germline loops: CDR1 LNHDA, CDR2 SQIVND (reference sequence). Losses at the gene ends were 2 bases for V and 3 bases for J; bases not matched to a gene: 4. CDR3 sequence (DNA): TGTGCCAGTAGTATAAACCGGGACAGCTACGAGCAGTACTTC. It codes for CASSINRDSYEQYF.

The CDR3 DNA follows: TGTGCCAGCAGCACAAACGCGGGAGATACGCAGTATTTT. Its protein is CASSTNAGDTQYF. The V and J genes are TRBV11-2 and TRBJ2-3; a possible D gene is TRBD2 (5 bases). CDR1 and CDR2 (germline): SGHAT, FQNNGV. CDR3 length equals 13 residues. Trimming cost V 5 bases and J 5 bases, with 11 bases left between them.

J is TRBJ2-5 and V is TRBV7-2; either TRBD1 or TRBD2 may fit D (6 bases each). CDR3 length: 15 amino acids. CDR1 and CDR2 from the germline V gene are SGHTA and FQGNSA. V lost 3 bases and J 9 bases, leaving 20 bases between the germline ends. The CDR3 coding sequence is TGTGCCAGCAGCTTTAGCCCCACCCAAGGGGGGTCCCAGTACTTC. It encodes CASSFSPTQGGSQYF.

V and J are TRBV19 and TRBJ2-3; a possible D gene is TRBD1 (6 bases). Germline-derived CDR1 and CDR2 are LNHDA and SQIVND (reference sequence). This CDR3 is 15 amino acids long. V lost 3 bases and J lost 5, with 15 bases in between. In nucleotides, the CDR3 is TGTGCCAGTAGTATGACTGGGAGCAGGGGAGATACGCAGTATTTT. Its translation is CASSMTGSRGDTQYF.

This clone appeared a single time. The chain recombines TRBV5-6 with TRBJ1-2, with D perhaps TRBD1 (5 bases). There are 12 residues in the CDR3. Trimming took 4 bases from V and 7 from J, leaving 11 bases between them. Looked up from germline, CDR1 is SGHDT and CDR2 is YYEEEE. Written as DNA, the CDR3 is TGTGCCAGCAGCCCGGGCGGGGGTGGCTACACCTTC. It codes for CASSPGGGGYTF.

The gene calls are TRBV27 and TRBJ2-7; D perhaps matches TRBD2 (6 bases). The CDR3 sequence is 16 residues long. CDR1 is MNHEY, CDR2 SMNVEV, per germline (reference sequence). Between the trimmed V and J ends, which lost 6 bases and 0 bases, there was a span of 18 bases. The CDR3 protein is CASSLKGLYFSYEQYF. CDR3 sequence (DNA): TGTGCCAGCAGCTTAAAGGGACTCTATTTCTCCTACGAGCAGTACTTC.

This clone was picked up a small number of times. This chain joins TRBV28 and TRBJ1-2, with 7 bases fitting TRBD1. V gave up 8 bases and J gave up 5 bases; unmatched junction bases: 8. The CDR3 is 13 amino acids. CDR1 MDHEN and CDR2 SYDVKM come from the germline V gene. CDR3 sequence: CASCQGGNYGYTF. DNA for the CDR3: TGTGCCAGCTGCCAGGGGGGGAATTATGGCTACACCTTC.

This rearrangement joins TRBV6-6 to TRBJ1-1, with D perhaps matching TRBD1 (6 bases). V lost 7 bases and J lost 4, with 13 bases in between. The germline V gene encodes CDR1 MNHNY and CDR2 SVGAGI (reference sequence). CDR3 size: 13 residues. CDR3: CASNHQGTTEAFF. Written as DNA, the CDR3 is TGTGCCAGCAACCATCAGGGGACCACTGAAGCTTTCTTT.

This rearrangement joins TRBV15 to TRBJ2-2; the match to TRBD1 covers 9 bases. J was trimmed by 6 bases and V by 4 bases; bases with no gene match: 6. The CDR3 is 15 residues long. Germline CDR1 is LNHNV and CDR2 is YYDKDF (reference sequence). CDR3 sequence reads: CATSIGDRAAGELFF. The CDR3 nucleotides are TGTGCCACCAGCATCGGGGACAGGGCGGCCGGGGAGCTGTTTTTT.

The chain employs TRBV2 and TRBJ2-1, with D maybe TRBD1 (6 bases). Germline CDR1 is SNHLY and CDR2 is FYNNEI. This CDR3 comprises 14 residues. V was pared by 8 bases and J by 6 bases, with 17 bases between. In nucleotides, the CDR3 is TGTGCCAGCGATTTGATAGGGGGTGGCAATGAGCAGTTCTTC. It translates to CASDLIGGGNEQFF.

This clone was observed a few times. J is TRBJ2-7 and V is TRBV10-2; D might be TRBD1 or TRBD2, each matching 5 bases. CDR1 and CDR2 (germline): WSHSY, SAAADI. V was clipped by 6 bases and J by 1 base, with 13 bases between them. The CDR3 spans 14 residues. DNA for the CDR3: TGCGCCAGCAGATCCGGGACCACTTCCTACGAGCAGTACTTC. Encoded protein: CASRSGTTSYEQYF.